This T cell receptor (beta chain) was documented in a study of identical twins. A few counts support this clonotype. Its antigen is as yet unknown. Findings of the study overall: The study found that models underestimated out-of-frame TCR alpha sharing in monozygotic twins. In beta out-of-frame sequences, the excess sharing between twins was weaker.

TCRdb processed the 5' RACE reads anew with MiXCR; each CDR3 protein has one entry. Seen here are hundreds of thousands of distinct CDR3 sequences, approximately 21% observed once, and the top ten hold roughly 4%. Germline values: CDR1 DFQATT, CDR2 SNEGSKA (reference sequence). J lost 1 base, V lost 5 bases, and 1 base had no gene match. There are 14 residues in the CDR3. These data are also associated with another study on T cells expressing NK-cell markers. That report adds: The authors sequenced eight donors, of whom seven were HCMV-seropositive and one was seronegative.

Sequencing was performed on PBMCs. This chain connects TRBV20-1 to TRBJ2-1; the match to TRBD2 covers 11 bases. The TCR originated in a young woman in good health. The CDR3 nucleotides are TGCAGTGCTGGGACTAGCGGATCCTACAATGAGCAGTTCTTC. Translated: CSAGTSGSYNEQFF.